The clone carrying this TCR beta chain was recorded many times. What it binds is unknown. This sample was included in a study of T-cell memory formation after mild COVID-19. Study-wide points: Pre-infection memory contained some responding clones, which suggested that cross-reactive memory had joined.

MiXCR, applied by TCRdb to the 5' RACE reads, yields one record per CDR3 protein. Here the sample spans 100,000 to 150,000 distinct CDR3 sequences, 5% to 6.5% being singletons. Trimming took 6 bases from V and 3 from J, leaving 5 bases between them. CDR3 size: 10 residues. The germline gives CDR1 DFQATT, CDR2 SNEGSKA (reference sequence). The specimen sequenced was PBMCs or a T cell subset sorted from them (not recorded which). The TCR sequence derives from an adult woman who had mild COVID-19 (a few samples of this study predate the infection). Cell type and time point are not known. The gene calls are TRBV20-1 and TRBJ2-5; D not certain. CDR3 coding DNA: TGCAGTGCCGAGAAAGAGACCCAGTACTTC. Its protein product is CSAEKETQYF.